Listed here are 26 T cell receptor beta chains from one sample, sequenced in a study of CD8 T cells in ankylosing spondylitis. These receptors' targets are unknown. Study observations and caveats: A TCR beta motif of eight or nine highly homologous variants seemed to mark ankylosing spondylitis blood.

TCRdb itself ran the 5' RACE reads through MiXCR, one entry per CDR3 protein. This sample has fewer than 400,000 distinct CDR3 sequences; less than 9.5% occur once, and the top ten carry 13% to 15%. The sample taken for sequencing was blood, either unsorted or a sorted T cell fraction (not recorded which). These receptors originate from a male donor with ankylosing spondylitis.

This chain links TRBV6-4 with TRBJ2-3; 8 bases are shared with TRBD2. CDR1 and CDR2 from the germline V gene are MRHNA and SNTAGT. This CDR3 spans 14 amino acids. After removal of 8 bases from V and 4 bases from J, the junction contained 8 bases not matched to a gene. CDR3 DNA: TGTGCCAGCTCGGTTGGAGCGGGAGCAGATACGCAGTATTTT. Residues: CASSVGAGADTQYF.

This clonotype was detected only a few times. V usage is TRBV15 and J usage is TRBJ2-3; 11 positions match TRBD2. Germline lookup yields CDR1 LNHNV and CDR2 YYDKDF (reference sequence). This CDR3 comprises 18 residues. V was clipped by 2 bases and J by 0 bases; unmatched bases: 7. This chain's CDR3 is CATSRSKWTSGSTDTQYF. CDR3 DNA: TGTGCCACCAGCAGATCGAAGTGGACTAGCGGGAGCACAGATACGCAGTATTTT.

The CDR3 loop is CSVGEVMNTEAFF. The CDR3 DNA sequence: TGCAGCGTTGGGGAGGTGATGAACACTGAAGCTTTCTTT. J is TRBJ1-1 and V is TRBV29-1; D ambiguous. Germline-derived CDR1 and CDR2 are SQVTM and ANQGSEA. The CDR3 is 13 residues long. Deletions cut 4 bases from V and 0 bases from J, with 9 bases between.

The rearrangement links TRBV15 to TRBJ2-3, with 13 bases that match TRBD2. Unmatched junction bases numbered 8, after V lost 7 bases and J lost 1 base. This CDR3 contains 17 residues. From germline, CDR1 is LNHNV and CDR2 YYDKDF (reference sequence). The CDR3 is CATTTSGRASGTDTQYF. As DNA, the CDR3 is TGTGCCACCACCACTAGCGGGAGGGCCTCCGGCACAGATACGCAGTATTTT.

This clonotype was seen at least ten times. This chain's CDR3 is CASVTSSYNEQFF. CDR3 DNA sequence: TGTGCCAGCGTCACATCCTCCTACAATGAGCAGTTCTTC. This sequence joins TRBV2 and TRBJ2-1; D gene unclear. The CDR3 covers 13 residues. The V end was cut by 8 bases, the J end by 0 bases, with 8 bases between. Germline loops: CDR1 SNHLY, CDR2 FYNNEI.

Here the CDR3 DNA reads TGTGCCAGTAGTATAGCTTTAGCGGGAGATTGCTACTTC. It encodes CASSIALAGDCYF. This chain uses TRBV19 with TRBJ2-5; TRBD2 agrees at 9 bases. The V gene's germline CDR1 is LNHDA and CDR2 SQIVND (reference sequence). The CDR3 sequence is 13 residues long. The V and J ends lost 1 base and 14 bases, in that order; junction bases with no gene match: 8.

This chain links TRBV2 with TRBJ2-1; 9 bases are a match to TRBD2. Trimming took 4 bases from V and 0 from J; bases not matched to a gene: 4. From germline, CDR1 is SNHLY and CDR2 FYNNEI. The CDR3 extends over 16 amino acids. CDR3 amino acids: CASSGGSGSSYNEQFF. CDR3 in DNA: TGTGCCAGCAGTGGGGGTAGCGGGAGCTCCTACAATGAGCAGTTCTTC.

This sequence joins TRBV5-1 and TRBJ2-1, with a weak D call TRBD2 (5 bases). The CDR3 has 17 residues. The V gene lost 0 bases and the J gene lost 4 bases, with 17 bases spanning the gap. The germline gives CDR1 SGHRS, CDR2 YFSETQ. CDR3 in amino acids: CASSLEEGRSTYNEQFF. CDR3 sequence (DNA): TGCGCCAGCAGCTTGGAAGAGGGCCGATCTACGTACAATGAGCAGTTCTTC.

This clonotype came up a few times. V gene TRBV20-1 combines with J gene TRBJ2-7; the match to TRBD2 covers 10 bases. Germline-derived CDR1 and CDR2 are DFQATT and SNEGSKA (reference sequence). After removal of 0 bases from V and 3 bases from J, the junction contained 5 bases not matched to a gene. The CDR3 consists of 15 residues. CDR3 DNA: TGCAGTGCTAGAGATTGGGCTAGCGGGAGCTACGAGCAGTACTTC. It is translated as CSARDWASGSYEQYF.

This clonotype has at least ten counts. This rearrangement joins TRBV29-1 to TRBJ2-2; D possibly corresponds to TRBD2 (6 bases). The germline V gene has CDR1 SQVTM and CDR2 ANQGSEA. The CDR3 spans 16 residues. V lost 0 bases and J 0 bases, leaving 11 bases between the germline ends. The CDR3 bases are TGCAGCGTTGAAGATTTTGGCGGGACGAACACCGGGGAGCTGTTTTTT. It translates to CSVEDFGGTNTGELFF.

Ten or more counts support this clonotype. This sequence joins TRBV29-1 and TRBJ2-7; 7 bases are shared with TRBD2. CDR3 length equals 14 residues. Germline CDR1 reads SQVTM; CDR2 reads ANQGSEA. The trim removed 3 bases at V and 7 bases at J, leaving 12 bases unmatched. In DNA form, the CDR3 reads TGCAGCGTTGACGAGGTGCAGGACGGGGGGGAGCAGTACTTC. Protein: CSVDEVQDGGEQYF.

This clonotype was seen many times. The chain recombines TRBV12-3 or TRBV12-4 with TRBJ1-2, with unresolved D. Deletions cut 2 bases from V and 7 bases from J, with 8 bases between. The CDR3 totals 12 residues. CDR3 amino acids: CASSLSESGYTF. DNA for the CDR3: TGTGCCAGCAGTTTAAGTGAGTCTGGCTACACCTTC.

The chain combines TRBV5-1 with TRBJ2-7; D is ambiguous. This CDR3 is built from 14 residues. The V end was cut by 1 base, the J end by 3 bases, with 11 bases between. Germline V gives CDR1 SGHRS, CDR2 YFSETQ. CDR3 in DNA: TGCGCCAGCAGCTTGACCACCTACTTCTACGAGCAGTACTTC. Amino acid sequence: CASSLTTYFYEQYF.

The chain has TRBV12-3 or TRBV12-4 and TRBJ2-2; 8 nucleotides align to TRBD1. V lost 2 bases, J lost 1 base, and 6 bases stayed unmatched. This CDR3 contains 17 residues. CDR3 coding DNA: TGTGCCAGCAGTTTATCGACCGGGACAGGGAACACCGGGGAGCTGTTTTTT. Translated, it gives CASSLSTGTGNTGELFF.

This clonotype has just a few counts. The genes are TRBV11-3 and TRBJ2-1; D unclear. Germline CDR1 is SGHNT and CDR2 is YENEEA. V lost 5 bases and J lost 0, with 8 bases in between. The CDR3 runs 14 residues. CDR3 sequence: CASSIGFSYNEQFF. The CDR3 region has the DNA TGTGCCAGCAGCATAGGGTTCTCCTACAATGAGCAGTTCTTC.

The chain uses TRBV5-1 and TRBJ2-5; no definite D call. CDR3 length: 12 amino acids. V shed 2 bases and J shed 0 bases, with 2 bases lying between them. Germline CDR1 reads SGHRS; CDR2 reads YFSETQ. CDR3 sequence: CASSFDQETQYF. CDR3 bases: TGCGCCAGCAGCTTCGACCAAGAGACCCAGTACTTC.

In its sample, this clonotype was seen a few times. The genes are TRBV5-1 and TRBJ1-6, with a tentative D call TRBD1 (5 bases). The germline CDR1 and CDR2 sequences are SGHRS and YFSETQ. This CDR3 is built from 14 residues. The V gene lost 3 bases and the J gene lost 7 bases, with 11 bases spanning the gap. CDR3: CASSWAGRNSPLHF. In DNA, the CDR3 is TGCGCCAGCAGCTGGGCAGGGCGGAATTCACCCCTCCACTTT.

This chain links TRBV11-1 with TRBJ2-3; possible D gene TRBD1, 6 bases. The germline CDR1 and CDR2 sequences are SGHAT and FQDESV (reference sequence). V gave up 5 bases and J gave up 6 bases, with 12 bases separating them. This CDR3 spans 13 amino acids. The CDR3 DNA reads TGTGCCAGCAGCGCGACAGGTTCGGATACGCAGTATTTT. Amino acids: CASSATGSDTQYF.

This clonotype was seen many times. The rearrangement joins TRBV29-1 to TRBJ2-5, with unresolved D. Germline assignment: CDR1 SQVTM and CDR2 ANQGSEA. The length of the CDR3 is 11 residues. The ends were cut back, 4 bases at V and 2 bases at J, with 5 bases in the middle. In DNA form, the CDR3 reads TGCAGCGTTGCAAGGCAAGAGACCCAGTACTTC. As protein: CSVARQETQYF. Variable domain in full (rest from reference TRBV29-1 and TRBJ2-5): SAVISQKPSRDICQRGTSLTIQCQVDSQVTMMFWYRQQPGQSLTLIATANQGSEATYESGFVIDKFPISRPNLTFSTLTVSNMSPEDSSIYLCSVARQETQYFGPGTRLLVL.

This clonotype appeared many times. The genes are TRBV5-6 and TRBJ2-1, with 12 bases fitting TRBD2. CDR3 length: 16 amino acids. The germline V gene has CDR1 SGHDT and CDR2 YYEEEE. Trimming removed 1 base from V and 6 bases from J; junction bases left unmatched: 5. The CDR3 loop is CASSLSGLAGPNEQFF. In DNA form, the CDR3 reads TGTGCCAGCAGCTTGTCGGGACTAGCGGGCCCCAATGAGCAGTTCTTC. Using reference TRBV5-6 and TRBJ2-1 for the parts outside the CDR3, the full variable domain is DAGVTQSPTHLIKTRGQQVTLRCSPKSGHDTVSWYQQALGQGPQFIFQYYEEEERQRGNFPDRFSGHQFPNYSSELNVNALLLGDSALYLCASSLSGLAGPNEQFFGPGTRLTVL.

The chain uses TRBV6-2 or TRBV6-3 and TRBJ2-1; 8 positions agree with TRBD1. The CDR3 is 11 amino acids. Germline V lookup: CDR1 MNHEY, CDR2 SVGEGT. The ends lost 10 bases at V and 9 bases at J; junction bases unmatched: 5. This CDR3 reads CATETGVEQFF. In DNA form, the CDR3 reads TGTGCCACCGAGACAGGGGTTGAGCAGTTCTTC.

V is TRBV20-1 and J is TRBJ1-5; 12 bases are shared with TRBD1. The V gene's germline CDR1 is DFQATT and CDR2 SNEGSKA (reference sequence). This CDR3 comprises 16 residues. Trimming cost V 3 bases and J 4 bases; bases outside gene matches: 7. CDR3 sequence: CSASGDRGRLNQPQHF. Here the CDR3 DNA reads TGCAGTGCTAGTGGGGACAGGGGGCGTCTTAATCAGCCCCAGCATTTT.

V usage is TRBV20-1 and J usage is TRBJ2-3; TRBD2 matches 11 bases. CDR1 DFQATT and CDR2 SNEGSKA come from the germline V gene (reference sequence). The ends lost 3 bases at V and 2 bases at J; junction bases unmatched: 4. The CDR3 runs 15 residues. DNA for the CDR3: TGCAGTGCTAGGGTAGCGGGAGGGACCACAGATACGCAGTATTTT. Its translation is CSARVAGGTTDTQYF.

This clonotype was detected many times. The V gene is TRBV27, the J gene TRBJ1-2; weak D call: TRBD1 (6 bases). Germline V gene lookup returns CDR1 MNHEY and CDR2 SMNVEV (reference sequence). The CDR3 loop spans 13 amino acids. The V and J ends lost 2 bases and 8 bases respectively, with 12 bases between them. The CDR3 sequence: CASSLRGGGGYTF. The CDR3 DNA sequence: TGTGCCAGCAGTTTAAGAGGTGGGGGCGGCTACACCTTC.

The chain links TRBV2 to TRBJ2-6; 11 bases match TRBD1. The germline V gene encodes CDR1 SNHLY and CDR2 FYNNEI. The CDR3 length is 16 residues. The V segment lost 8 bases and the J segment 1 base; nucleotides outside the gene matches: 4. The CDR3 loop reads CASGWDRGSGANVLTF. In DNA, the CDR3 is TGTGCCAGCGGCTGGGACAGGGGGTCTGGGGCCAACGTCCTGACTTTC.

This clonotype has just a few counts. The rearrangement uses TRBV7-9 and TRBJ2-6; D gene uncertain. The V and J ends lost 6 bases and 2 bases respectively, with 8 bases between them. Germline V gene lookup returns CDR1 SEHNR and CDR2 FQNEAQ (reference sequence). CDR3 length: 14 residues. The DNA of the CDR3 is TGTGCCAGCAGTCGTAGGGCTGGGGCCAACGTCCTGACTTTC. Amino acids: CASSRRAGANVLTF.